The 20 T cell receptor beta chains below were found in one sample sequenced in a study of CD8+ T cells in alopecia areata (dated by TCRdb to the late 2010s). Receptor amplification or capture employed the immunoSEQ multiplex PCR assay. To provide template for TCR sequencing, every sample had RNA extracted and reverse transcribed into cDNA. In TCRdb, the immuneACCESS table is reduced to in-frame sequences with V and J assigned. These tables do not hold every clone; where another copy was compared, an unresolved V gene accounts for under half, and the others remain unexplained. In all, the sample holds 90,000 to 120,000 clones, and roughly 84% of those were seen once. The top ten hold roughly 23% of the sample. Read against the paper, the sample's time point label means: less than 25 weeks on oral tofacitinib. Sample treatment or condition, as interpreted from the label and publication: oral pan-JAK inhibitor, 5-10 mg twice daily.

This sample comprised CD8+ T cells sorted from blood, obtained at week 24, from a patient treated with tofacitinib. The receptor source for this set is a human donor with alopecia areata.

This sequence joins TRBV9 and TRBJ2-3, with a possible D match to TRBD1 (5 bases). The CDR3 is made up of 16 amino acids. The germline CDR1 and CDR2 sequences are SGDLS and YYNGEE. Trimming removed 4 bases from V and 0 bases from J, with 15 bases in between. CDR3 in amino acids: CASSIRQTVSTDTQYF. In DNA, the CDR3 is TGTGCCAGCAGCATCCGACAGACCGTTAGCACAGATACGCAGTATTTT.

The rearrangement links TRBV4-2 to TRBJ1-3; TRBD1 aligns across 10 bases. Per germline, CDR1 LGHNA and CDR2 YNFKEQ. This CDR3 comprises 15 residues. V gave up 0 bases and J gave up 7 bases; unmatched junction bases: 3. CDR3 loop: CASSQDLGQGNTIYF. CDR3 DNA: TGTGCCAGCAGCCAAGATTTGGGACAGGGGAACACCATATATTTT.

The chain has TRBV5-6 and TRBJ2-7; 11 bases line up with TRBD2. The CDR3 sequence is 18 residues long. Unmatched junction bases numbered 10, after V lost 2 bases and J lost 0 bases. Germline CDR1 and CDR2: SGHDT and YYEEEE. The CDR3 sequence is CASSFGLAGMKSSYEQYF. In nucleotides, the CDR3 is TGTGCCAGCAGCTTCGGACTAGCGGGCATGAAAAGCTCCTACGAGCAGTACTTC.

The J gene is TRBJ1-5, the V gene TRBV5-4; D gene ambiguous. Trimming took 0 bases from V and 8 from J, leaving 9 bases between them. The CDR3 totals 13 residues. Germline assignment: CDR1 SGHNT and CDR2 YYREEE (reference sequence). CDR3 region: CASSLGPAKPQHF. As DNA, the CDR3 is TGTGCCAGCAGCTTGGGGCCAGCGAAGCCCCAGCATTTT.

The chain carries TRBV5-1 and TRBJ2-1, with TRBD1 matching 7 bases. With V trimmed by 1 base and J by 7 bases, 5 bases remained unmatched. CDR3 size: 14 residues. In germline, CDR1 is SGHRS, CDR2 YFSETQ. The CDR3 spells CASSLFPGGNEQFF. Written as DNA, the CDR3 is TGCGCCAGCAGCTTGTTCCCAGGGGGAAATGAGCAGTTCTTC.

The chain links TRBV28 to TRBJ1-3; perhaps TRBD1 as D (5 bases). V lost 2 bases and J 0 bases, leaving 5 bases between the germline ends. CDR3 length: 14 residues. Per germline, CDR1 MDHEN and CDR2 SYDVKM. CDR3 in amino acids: CASSLQGSGNTIYF. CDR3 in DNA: TGTGCCAGCAGTTTACAGGGCTCTGGAAACACCATATATTTT.

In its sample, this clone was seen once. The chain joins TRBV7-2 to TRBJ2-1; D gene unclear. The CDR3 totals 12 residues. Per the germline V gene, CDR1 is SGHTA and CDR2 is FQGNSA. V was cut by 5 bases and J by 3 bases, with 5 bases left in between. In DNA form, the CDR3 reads TGTGCCAGCAGCCCAAACTACAATGAGCAGTTCTTC. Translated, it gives CASSPNYNEQFF.

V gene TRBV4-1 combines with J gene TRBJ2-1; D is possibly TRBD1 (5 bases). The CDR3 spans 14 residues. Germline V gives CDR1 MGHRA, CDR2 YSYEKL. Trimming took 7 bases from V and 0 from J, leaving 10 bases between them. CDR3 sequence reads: CASKNRSSYNEQFF. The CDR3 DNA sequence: TGCGCCAGCAAGAACAGGAGCTCCTACAATGAGCAGTTCTTC.

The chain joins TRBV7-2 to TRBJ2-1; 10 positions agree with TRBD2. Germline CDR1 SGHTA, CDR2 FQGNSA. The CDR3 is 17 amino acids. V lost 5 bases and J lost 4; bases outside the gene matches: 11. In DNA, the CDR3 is TGTGCCAGCAGCCTATCTGGGACTAGCGAGATTTACAATGAGCAGTTCTTC. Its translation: CASSLSGTSEIYNEQFF.

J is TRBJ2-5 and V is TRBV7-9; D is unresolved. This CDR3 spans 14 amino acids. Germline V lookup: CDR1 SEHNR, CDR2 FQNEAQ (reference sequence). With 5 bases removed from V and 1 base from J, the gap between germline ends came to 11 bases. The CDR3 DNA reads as TGTGCCAGCAGCAAAACCGGGCTCCAAGAGACCCAGTACTTC. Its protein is CASSKTGLQETQYF.

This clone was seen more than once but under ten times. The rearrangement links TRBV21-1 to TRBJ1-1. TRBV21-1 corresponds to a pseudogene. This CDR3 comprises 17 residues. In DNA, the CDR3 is TGTGCCAGCAGCAAAGGGCCGGGGTGCGAGTTGAGCACTGAAGCTTTCTTT. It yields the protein CASSKGPGCELSTEAFF.

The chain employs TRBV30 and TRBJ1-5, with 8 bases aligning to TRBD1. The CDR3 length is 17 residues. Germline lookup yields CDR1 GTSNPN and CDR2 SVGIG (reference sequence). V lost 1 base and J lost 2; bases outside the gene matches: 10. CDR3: CAWSGQGRGNGNQPQHF. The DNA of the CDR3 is TGTGCCTGGAGTGGACAGGGGCGGGGTAATGGCAATCAGCCCCAGCATTTT.

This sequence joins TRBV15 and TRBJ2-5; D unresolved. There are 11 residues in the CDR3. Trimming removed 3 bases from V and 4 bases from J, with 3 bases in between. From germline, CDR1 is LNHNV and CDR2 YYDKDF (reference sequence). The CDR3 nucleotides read TGTGCCACCAGCAGCAGAGAGACCCAGTACTTC. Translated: CATSSRETQYF.

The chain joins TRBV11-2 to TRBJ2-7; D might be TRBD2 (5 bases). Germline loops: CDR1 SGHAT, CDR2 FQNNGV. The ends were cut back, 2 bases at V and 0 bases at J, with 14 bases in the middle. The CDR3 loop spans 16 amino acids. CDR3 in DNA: TGTGCCAGCAGCTTATGGAGCGGTTCGAGCTCCTACGAGCAGTACTTC. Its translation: CASSLWSGSSSYEQYF.

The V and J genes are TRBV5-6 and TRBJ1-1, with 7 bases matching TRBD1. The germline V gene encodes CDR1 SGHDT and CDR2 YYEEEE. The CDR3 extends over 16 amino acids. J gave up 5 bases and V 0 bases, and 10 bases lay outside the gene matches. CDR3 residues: CASSLAAQGSATEAFF. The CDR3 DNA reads TGTGCCAGCAGCTTGGCCGCACAGGGGTCTGCGACTGAAGCTTTCTTT. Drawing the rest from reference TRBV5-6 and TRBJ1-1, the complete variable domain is DAGVTQSPTHLIKTRGQQVTLRCSPKSGHDTVSWYQQALGQGPQFIFQYYEEEERQRGNFPDRFSGHQFPNYSSELNVNALLLGDSALYLCASSLAAQGSATEAFFGQGTRLTVV.

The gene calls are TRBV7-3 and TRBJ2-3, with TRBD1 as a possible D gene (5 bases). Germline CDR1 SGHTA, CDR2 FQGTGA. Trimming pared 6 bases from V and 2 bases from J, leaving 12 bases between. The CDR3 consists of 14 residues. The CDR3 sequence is CASSLWGDTDTQYF. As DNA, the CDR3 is TGTGCCAGCAGTTTGTGGGGCGACACAGATACGCAGTATTTT.

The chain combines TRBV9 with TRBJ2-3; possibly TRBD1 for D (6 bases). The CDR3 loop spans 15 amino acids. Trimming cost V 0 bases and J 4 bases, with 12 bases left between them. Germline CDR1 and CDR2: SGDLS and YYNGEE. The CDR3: CASSVGGRGSDTQYF. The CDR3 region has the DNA TGTGCCAGCAGCGTAGGAGGCAGGGGATCAGATACGCAGTATTTT.

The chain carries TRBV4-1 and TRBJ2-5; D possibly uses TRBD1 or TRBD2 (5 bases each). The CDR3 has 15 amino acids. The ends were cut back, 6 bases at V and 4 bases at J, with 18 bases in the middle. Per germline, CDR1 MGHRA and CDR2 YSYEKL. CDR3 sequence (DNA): TGCGCCAGCAGTCCGGGACCCAAATCCACAGAGACCCAGTACTTC. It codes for CASSPGPKSTETQYF.

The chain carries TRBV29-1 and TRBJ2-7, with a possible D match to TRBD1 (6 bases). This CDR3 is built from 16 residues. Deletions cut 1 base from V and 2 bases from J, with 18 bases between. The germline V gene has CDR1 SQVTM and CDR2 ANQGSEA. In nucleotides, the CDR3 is TGCAGCGTTGAAGGGTCGGCGGCAGGGGCAGCCTACGAGCAGTACTTC. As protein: CSVEGSAAGAAYEQYF.

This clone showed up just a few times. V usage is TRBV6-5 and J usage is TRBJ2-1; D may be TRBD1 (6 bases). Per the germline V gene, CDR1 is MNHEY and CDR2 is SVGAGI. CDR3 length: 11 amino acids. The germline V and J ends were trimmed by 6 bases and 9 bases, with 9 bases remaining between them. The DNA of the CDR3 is TGTGCCAGCAGAACAGGGTTTGAGCAGTTCTTC. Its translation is CASRTGFEQFF.